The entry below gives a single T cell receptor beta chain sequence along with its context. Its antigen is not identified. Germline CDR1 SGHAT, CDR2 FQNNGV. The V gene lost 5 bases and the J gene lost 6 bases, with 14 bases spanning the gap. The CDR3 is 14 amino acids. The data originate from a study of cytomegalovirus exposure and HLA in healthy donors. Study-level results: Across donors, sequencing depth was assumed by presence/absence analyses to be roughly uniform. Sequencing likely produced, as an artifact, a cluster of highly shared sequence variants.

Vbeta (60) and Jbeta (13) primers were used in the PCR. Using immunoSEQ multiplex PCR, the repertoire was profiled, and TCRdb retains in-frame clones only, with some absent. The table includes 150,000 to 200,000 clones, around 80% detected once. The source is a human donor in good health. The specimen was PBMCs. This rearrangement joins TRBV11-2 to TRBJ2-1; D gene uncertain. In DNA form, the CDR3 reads TGTGCCAGCAGCCGACTGACGGGTGGCAATGAGCAGTTCTTC. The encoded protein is CASSRLTGGNEQFF.